Listed below are T cell receptor beta chains from one sample, sequenced in a study of T-cell memory formation after mild COVID-19. TCRdb used MiXCR to reprocess the 5' RACE reads, holding one entry per CDR3 protein. The sample consists of hundreds of thousands of distinct CDR3 sequences, 20% to 25% of them appearing once. Material for sequencing was PBMCs or a T cell subset sorted from them (not recorded which). Every receptor here comes from an adult woman who had mild COVID-19 (a few samples of this study predate the infection). Cell type and time point are not known. Each CDR3 is given without its conserved first and last residue. A D gene is named only where the DNA matches it firmly. Where a row states a size, it is once, few, many or the class of an expanded clone; other rows omit it.

j_call d_call clone_size v_call cdr3_length cdr3_aa
TRBJ1-1 NA NA TRBV7-2 11 ASSLDARGEAF
TRBJ2-7 TRBD2 NA TRBV7-9 14 ASSPPTSGSFDEQY
TRBJ2-3 NA NA TRBV28 14 ASSWVQGPGTDTQY
TRBJ2-3 TRBD2 NA TRBV30 13 AWSVGGLATDTQY
TRBJ1-5 NA NA TRBV15 11 ATSRSGDQPQH
TRBJ2-1 NA few TRBV24-1 14 ATSDFSGVGSDEQF
TRBJ1-5 NA NA TRBV5-1 14 ASSSGDVSSNQPQH
TRBJ2-3 NA NA TRBV4-3 12 ASSQNRDPDTQY
TRBJ2-7 NA many TRBV5-6 11 ASSPGPNYEQY
TRBJ1-2 TRBD1 NA TRBV3-1 13 ASRDLKKDRWGYT
TRBJ1-5 NA few TRBV29-1 11 SVCWGVNQPQH
TRBJ2-1 NA few TRBV12-3/TRBV12-4 12 ASSLILSPHEQF
TRBJ2-5 TRBD1 many TRBV7-6 12 ASSADRGQETQY
TRBJ2-7 TRBD1 few TRBV29-1 13 SVGPGTGVGYEQY
TRBJ1-2 NA few TRBV6-1 10 ASRVMSVGYT
TRBJ2-5 TRBD2 NA TRBV12-3/TRBV12-4 14 ASSPLVSGGAETQY
TRBJ2-1 NA NA TRBV5-1 12 ASVQVPSYNEQF
TRBJ2-3 NA NA TRBV7-9 12 ASSFQGPGDTQY
TRBJ1-2 NA few TRBV5-8 14 ASSWNPDRNFYGYT
TRBJ1-1 NA NA TRBV5-1 11 ASSLAGHTEAF
TRBJ1-2 TRBD1 NA TRBV7-9 14 ASSLSDWTGGSGYT
TRBJ2-7 TRBD2 few TRBV9 13 ASSVLAGDGFEQY
TRBJ2-7 TRBD2 once TRBV7-8 12 ASSWLAGGYEQY
TRBJ1-5 NA few TRBV7-8 14 ASSLGGPFSNQPQH
TRBJ1-2 NA NA TRBV12-3/TRBV12-4 16 ASSSTPDYRDTQRGYT
TRBJ2-4 TRBD2 few TRBV11-3 12 ASSSRTSGSIQY
TRBJ1-5 NA once TRBV6-6 14 ASSSRVVDSNQPQH
TRBJ1-1 NA NA TRBV7-6 12 ASSSGLENTEAF
TRBJ1-1 NA few TRBV6-1 11 ASSEVGDTEAF
TRBJ2-1 TRBD2 NA TRBV19 13 ASSISGLAGHEQF
TRBJ2-1 TRBD2 NA TRBV12-3/TRBV12-4 13 ATQIAGSSYNEQF
TRBJ1-2 NA NA TRBV20-1 13 SARTLGGANYGYT
TRBJ2-7 TRBD1 NA TRBV24-1 12 ATSATTGSYEQY
TRBJ2-1 NA NA TRBV7-9 11 ASSLGRAAEQF
TRBJ2-1 NA many TRBV30 10 AWRLSVDEQF
TRBJ2-7 NA NA TRBV18 13 ASSADASPQYEQY
TRBJ2-1 TRBD2 NA TRBV2 14 ASSTKGLAGLNEQF
TRBJ2-3 TRBD2 NA TRBV20-1 11 SASLAGANTQY
TRBJ1-4 NA NA TRBV7-6 12 ASSLYPDHEKLF
TRBJ1-2 NA NA TRBV6-6 12 ASSYRGDNYGYT
TRBJ2-2 NA few TRBV19 13 ASTSPRGPGEWLF